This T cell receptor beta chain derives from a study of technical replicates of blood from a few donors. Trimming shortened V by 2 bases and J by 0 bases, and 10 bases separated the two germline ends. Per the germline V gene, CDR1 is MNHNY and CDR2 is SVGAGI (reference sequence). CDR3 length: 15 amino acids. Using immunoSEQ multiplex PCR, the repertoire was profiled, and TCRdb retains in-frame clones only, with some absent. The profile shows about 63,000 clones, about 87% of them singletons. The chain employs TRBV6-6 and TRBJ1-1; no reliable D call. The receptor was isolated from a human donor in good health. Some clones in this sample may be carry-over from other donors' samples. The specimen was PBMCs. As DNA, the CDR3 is TGTGCCAGCAGTTACGGCCGGGGTATGAACACTGAAGCTTTCTTT. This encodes CASSYGRGMNTEAFF.